Below are 24 T cell receptor beta chains sequenced from a single sample in a study of T cell responses to AZD1222 COVID-19 vaccine. Data came from immunoSEQ multiplex PCR; TCRdb stores just in-frame clones and leaves some out. The data hold about 120,000 clones, with around 89% observed a single time. The specimen comprised peripheral blood, sampled 28 days after the second AZD1222 dose. These receptor sequences come from an adult who received the AZD1222 COVID-19 vaccine.

This chain connects TRBV5-4 to TRBJ2-3; weak D call: TRBD2 (6 bases). Germline CDR1 and CDR2: SGHNT and YYREEE (reference sequence). The CDR3 extends over 14 amino acids. Trimming cost V 3 bases and J 0 bases, with 8 bases left between them. The CDR3 DNA reads TGTGCCAGCAGCTCGGCGGGGAGCACAGATACGCAGTATTTT. The encoded protein is CASSSAGSTDTQYF.

CDR3 DNA sequence: TGTGCCAGCAGCTTTTCCAGGGGCAGTACCGGGGAGCTGTTTTTT. Translated, it gives CASSFSRGSTGELFF. V and J are TRBV11-3 and TRBJ2-2, with D possibly matching TRBD1 (6 bases). The CDR3 is 15 residues long. Germline V gene lookup returns CDR1 SGHNT and CDR2 YENEEA. The ends were cut back, 3 bases at V and 5 bases at J, with 13 bases in the middle.

This rearrangement joins TRBV30 to TRBJ2-7, with 7 bases aligning to TRBD1. This CDR3 contains 12 residues. The J segment lost 3 bases and the V segment lost 6 bases, leaving 5 bases of the junction unmatched. Germline V gene lookup returns CDR1 GTSNPN and CDR2 SVGIG (reference sequence). The CDR3 region has the DNA TGTGCCTGCCTGGGACAGATCTACGAGCAGTACTTC. Protein sequence: CACLGQIYEQYF.

V gene TRBV7-8 combines with J gene TRBJ1-4; D is possibly TRBD1 (6 bases). Germline assignment: CDR1 SGHVS and CDR2 FQNEAQ. V was pared by 7 bases and J by 2 bases, with 20 bases between. The CDR3 contains 17 residues. CDR3 DNA sequence: TGTGCCAGCACCCGATCACGGGGAGGGGGTACTAATGAAAAACTGTTTTTT. It translates to CASTRSRGGGTNEKLFF.

The rearrangement joins TRBV28 to TRBJ1-5; 7 nucleotides align to TRBD1. V shed 10 bases and J 1 base; nucleotides not matched to a gene: 7. Germline lookup yields CDR1 MDHEN and CDR2 SYDVKM. This CDR3 has 14 amino acids. DNA for the CDR3: TGTGCCACCAAAACAGGGGCGAGCAATCAGCCCCAGCATTTT. As protein: CATKTGASNQPQHF.

V usage is TRBV7-8 and J usage is TRBJ2-1; weak D call: TRBD1 (5 bases). This CDR3 is 14 amino acids long. CDR1 is SGHVS, CDR2 FQNEAQ, per germline. With 5 bases removed from V and 8 bases from J, the gap between germline ends came to 16 bases. CDR3 nucleotide sequence: TGTGCCAGCAGCCAGGGCCTACTGTTCTATGAGCAGTTCTTC. This translates into CASSQGLLFYEQFF.

The V gene is TRBV19, the J gene TRBJ2-2; no definite D call. The CDR3 contains 14 residues. Deletions cut 0 bases from V and 8 bases from J, with 10 bases between. Looked up from germline, CDR1 is LNHDA and CDR2 is SQIVND (reference sequence). The CDR3 region has the DNA TGTGCCAGTAGTATAGATCGTCTGGGAGGGGAGCTGTTTTTT. The encoded protein is CASSIDRLGGELFF.

The chain links TRBV9 to TRBJ1-6, with TRBD1 matching 9 bases. Germline V CDR1 and CDR2: SGDLS, YYNGEE. V lost 3 bases, J lost 10 bases, and 8 bases stayed unmatched. CDR3 length: 15 amino acids. CDR3: CASSEQGAVRSPLHF. The CDR3 coding sequence is TGTGCCAGCAGCGAACAGGGGGCGGTGAGGTCACCCCTCCACTTT. Complete variable domain (other parts from reference TRBV9 and TRBJ1-6): DSGVTQTPKHLITATGQRVTLRCSPRSGDLSVYWYQQSLDQGLQFLIQYYNGEERAKGNILERFSAQQFPDLHSELNLSSLELGDSALYFCASSEQGAVRSPLHFGNGTRLTVT.

The CDR3 sequence: CASSQIRFNIQYF. The CDR3 coding sequence is TGTGCCAGCAGCCAAATACGGTTTAACATTCAGTACTTC. The chain carries TRBV11-3 and TRBJ2-4; D unclear. CDR1 is SGHNT and CDR2 is YENEEA in the germline V gene. Trimming shortened V by 5 bases and J by 7 bases, and 12 bases separated the two germline ends. The CDR3 totals 13 residues.

The rearrangement uses TRBV5-4 and TRBJ2-7; 8 bases are a match to TRBD2. J lost 12 bases, V lost 3 bases, and 17 bases had no gene match. The CDR3 has 15 residues. The germline gives CDR1 SGHNT, CDR2 YYREEE (reference sequence). CDR3 sequence reads: CASSSSKGLESSWYF. The CDR3 coding sequence is TGTGCCAGCAGCTCGTCCAAGGGACTAGAATCTTCTTGGTACTTC.

This clone has more than one count but fewer than ten. The chain links TRBV9 to TRBJ2-2, with TRBD2 matching 12 bases. The CDR3 is 19 amino acids. CDR1 is SGDLS, CDR2 YYNGEE, per germline. V lost 0 bases to trimming and J lost 6 bases; unmatched junction nucleotides: 12. CDR3 DNA: TGTGCCAGCAGCGTAGGACCGGGACTAGCGGGCCGAGTGCCCGGGGAGCTGTTTTTT. This translates into CASSVGPGLAGRVPGELFF.

The V call is TRBV3-1 (or the pseudogene TRBV3-2), the J call TRBJ2-2; D might be TRBD1 (6 bases). The ends were cut back, 6 bases at V and 5 bases at J, with 10 bases in the middle. CDR1 and CDR2 from the germline V gene are LGHDT and YNNKEL (reference sequence). The length of the CDR3 is 13 residues. The CDR3 nucleotides are TGTGCCAGCAGTCATACAGGGACCGGGGAGCTGTTTTTT. As protein: CASSHTGTGELFF.

This chain connects TRBV5-6 to TRBJ2-5; D is unclear. Trimming took off 3 bases at V and 7 bases at J, with 13 bases between the two ends. The germline V gene encodes CDR1 SGHDT and CDR2 YYEEEE. The CDR3 is 13 residues long. As DNA, the CDR3 is TGTGCCAGCAGCTCCTGGACGGAGAGGACCCAGTACTTC. This translates into CASSSWTERTQYF.

V usage is TRBV10-3 and J usage is TRBJ2-3, with 7 nucleotides matching TRBD2. Looked up from germline, CDR1 is ENHRY and CDR2 is SYGVKD. The trim removed 4 bases at V and 2 bases at J, leaving 3 bases unmatched. CDR3 length: 14 amino acids. CDR3 residues: CAISVRGDTDTQYF. For the CDR3, the DNA is TGTGCCATCAGTGTACGGGGGGACACAGATACGCAGTATTTT.

The V call is TRBV4-1, the J call TRBJ2-1, with TRBD1 identical over 9 bases. This CDR3 region has 17 residues. J gave up 6 bases and V 4 bases, and 13 bases lay outside the gene matches. From germline, CDR1 is MGHRA and CDR2 YSYEKL. As DNA, the CDR3 is TGCGCCAGCAGCCCCAGCCGAGGGACAGGGTTGGCCAATGAGCAGTTCTTC. Translation gives CASSPSRGTGLANEQFF.

The rearrangement links TRBV24-1 to TRBJ2-7, with D hard to call. Trimming took 9 bases from V and 4 from J, leaving 9 bases between them. The CDR3 contains 11 residues. Germline CDR1 reads KGHDR; CDR2 reads SFDVKD. This chain's CDR3 is CATGTQYEQYF. CDR3 bases: TGTGCCACCGGAACTCAATACGAGCAGTACTTC.

This chain uses TRBV15 with TRBJ2-3; D is undetermined. Germline-derived CDR1 and CDR2 are LNHNV and YYDKDF (reference sequence). The V gene lost 2 bases and the J gene lost 0 bases, with 6 bases spanning the gap. The CDR3 is 14 amino acids. CDR3 sequence: CATSRRVSTDTQYF. In DNA, the CDR3 is TGTGCCACCAGCAGACGGGTGAGCACAGATACGCAGTATTTT.

V is TRBV7-9 and J is TRBJ1-4; the D gene is possibly TRBD1 (6 bases). The V and J ends lost 1 base and 4 bases respectively, with 7 bases between them. Germline CDR1 reads SEHNR; CDR2 reads FQNEAQ (reference sequence). The CDR3 extends over 14 amino acids. The CDR3 region is CASSLGTDNEKLFF. In DNA form, the CDR3 reads TGTGCCAGCAGCTTAGGGACAGATAATGAAAAACTGTTTTTT.

The J gene is TRBJ1-5, the V gene TRBV7-2; D is possibly TRBD1 (6 bases). This CDR3 is built from 13 residues. The V end lost 2 bases, the J end lost 5 bases, and 7 bases lay between the germline ends. Per the germline V gene, CDR1 is SGHTA and CDR2 is FQGNSA. The CDR3 DNA is TGTGCCAGCAGCTTACAGGGGCATCAGCCCCAGCATTTT. It specifies CASSLQGHQPQHF.

This rearrangement joins TRBV4-1 to TRBJ1-1, with D perhaps TRBD1 (5 bases). Trimming shortened V by 2 bases and J by 0 bases, and 28 bases separated the two germline ends. The CDR3 spans 21 residues. Per germline, CDR1 MGHRA and CDR2 YSYEKL. CDR3 nucleotide sequence: TGCGCCAGCAGCCAAAGCAGCCCCGAGCTGGGGCCCCTGGCGATGAACACTGAAGCTTTCTTT. The encoded protein is CASSQSSPELGPLAMNTEAFF.

V gene TRBV5-1 combines with J gene TRBJ1-1; the D gene is possibly TRBD1 (6 bases). The ends were cut back, 0 bases at V and 5 bases at J, with 11 bases in the middle. The CDR3 spans 14 residues. Germline-derived CDR1 and CDR2 are SGHRS and YFSETQ. The chain's CDR3 is CASSLDRAGTEAFF. The CDR3 bases are TGCGCCAGCAGCTTGGACAGGGCGGGGACTGAAGCTTTCTTT.

This clone was observed a few times. The chain links TRBV24-1 to TRBJ2-5; tentative D call: TRBD2 (7 bases). Trimming shortened V by 5 bases and J by 4 bases, and 10 bases separated the two germline ends. The germline CDR1 and CDR2 sequences are KGHDR and SFDVKD. The CDR3 totals 13 residues. The CDR3 reads CATSARGGETQYF. CDR3 nucleotides: TGTGCCACCAGTGCTAGGGGGGGAGAGACCCAGTACTTC.

The chain combines TRBV7-2 with TRBJ1-2; TRBD1 is a possible D gene (6 bases). The CDR3 is 14 amino acids. The germline V gene encodes CDR1 SGHTA and CDR2 FQGNSA. V gave up 5 bases and J gave up 6 bases, with 16 bases separating them. The CDR3 DNA reads TGTGCCAGCAGCCGGCGCGGGGGGCTGAATGGCTACACCTTC. It specifies CASSRRGGLNGYTF.

Points on this clone: Other nucleotide sequences from this sample produce the same CDR3. V is TRBV7-2 and J is TRBJ1-2, with a tentative D call TRBD1 (6 bases). The CDR3 length is 15 residues. V was cut by 1 base and J by 5 bases, with 14 bases left in between. Germline V lookup: CDR1 SGHTA, CDR2 FQGNSA. The CDR3 is CASSLEGHIQYGYTF. As DNA, the CDR3 is TGTGCCAGCAGCTTAGAGGGACATATCCAGTATGGCTACACCTTC. Combining the CDR3 with reference TRBV7-2 and TRBJ1-2 gives the whole variable domain GAGVSQSPSNKVTEKGKDVELRCDPISGHTALYWYRQSLGQGLEFLIYFQGNSAPDKSGLPSDRFSAERTGGSVSTLTIQRTQQEDSAVYLCASSLEGHIQYGYTFGSGTRLTVV.